This T cell receptor beta chain appears in the sequencing data of a study of CD8 T cells in ankylosing spondylitis. Findings of the study overall: Both synovial fluid and blood in reactive arthritis had previously been reported to carry some motif variants.

Germline assignment: CDR1 SQVTM and CDR2 ANQGSEA. The CDR3 is 14 residues long. V gave up 6 bases and J gave up 0 bases, with 15 bases separating them. TCRdb reprocessed the 5' RACE reads with MiXCR, giving one entry per CDR3 protein. The sample has about 360,000 distinct CDR3 sequences, about 14% seen once; the top ten hold about 1%. This clonotype was detected only a few times. Its antigen is unidentified. V gene TRBV29-1 combines with J gene TRBJ2-7; no clear D gene. The sequence was obtained from a male donor with ankylosing spondylitis or in good health (not recorded which). The sequencing sample was made of blood, either unsorted or a sorted T cell fraction (not recorded which). CDR3 residues: CSVGYQTFSYEQYF. CDR3 coding DNA: TGCAGCGTCGGATACCAGACGTTCTCCTACGAGCAGTACTTC.